This entry features one T cell receptor beta chain sequence. The antigen remains undetermined. The repertoire was sequenced with immunoSEQ multiplex PCR; TCRdb's copy has only in-frame clones and lacks some. The sample shows some 30,000 clones, roughly 92% of them seen only once. Samples: about 28 days before transplant, then days 30, 100 and 180 after. The record originates from a study of T cell clonotyping in hematopoietic cell transplantation. Germline lookup yields CDR1 MNHEY and CDR2 SVGAGI. The length of the CDR3 is 11 residues. V was cut by 7 bases and J by 6 bases, with 9 bases left in between. General observations from the study: Cells were unsorted, so CD4 and CD8 contributions were not separated. Recipient TCR diversity dropped after transplant; expanded clonotypes rose from day 30 to 180.

This chain joins TRBV6-5 and TRBJ1-2; D is possibly TRBD1 (6 bases). This sequence originates from a female patient in her forties or fifties who had an allogeneic stem cell transplant from a related donor, so the T cells may come from the graft donor. Some clones in this sample may be carry-over from other donors' samples. This specimen consisted of PBMCs, obtained 100 days after allogeneic stem cell transplant. The CDR3 sequence: CASTRQDGYTF. Written as DNA, the CDR3 is TGTGCCAGCACACGACAGGATGGCTACACCTTC.